What follows is one TCR beta chain and its context. The antigen remains unidentified. Unmatched junction bases numbered 7, after V lost 4 bases and J lost 8 bases. Germline V gives CDR1 MNHNS, CDR2 SASEGT. This CDR3 is 14 amino acids long. These data belong to a study of cytomegalovirus exposure and HLA in healthy donors. Use of 60 Vbeta and 13 Jbeta primers characterized the PCR. Clones were sequenced by immunoSEQ multiplex PCR, and TCRdb holds only the in-frame ones, with some missing. The table lists 150,000 to 180,000 clones, approximately 74% of them singletons. The study's findings and limits: The Asian-associated ancestry cluster reportedly had fewer N-insertions than the approximately 670-donor mean in a later analysis.

The sequence derives from a young man in good health and CMV-seronegative. The sequenced sample consisted of PBMCs. The V gene is TRBV6-1, the J gene TRBJ2-1, with TRBD1 identical over 8 bases. In nucleotides, the CDR3 is TGTGCCAGCAGTGCCCGGACAGGGTACGATGAGCAGTTCTTC. It translates to CASSARTGYDEQFF.